The following is a T cell receptor beta chain sequence with its context. The antigen is unknown. This sample is part of a study of graft-versus-host responses after intestinal transplantation. Study details: Anti-thymocyte globulin served as induction for all recipients, who then took tacrolimus and steroids for roughly 3 years.

The CDR3 has 16 residues. Per germline, CDR1 LGHNA and CDR2 YSLEER. V was pared by 1 base and J by 3 bases, with 8 bases of the junction left unmatched. TCRdb keeps only in-frame clones here, not all; method: immunoSEQ multiplex PCR. Here the sample spans about 120,000 clones, roughly 95% being singletons. The chain carries TRBV4-3 and TRBJ2-7; TRBD2 agrees at 8 bases. The specimen comprised unstimulated CD8+ T cells sorted from spleen or lymph node cells, sampled before intestinal transplant. The receptor was derived from a human donor who received an intestinal transplant. In DNA form, the CDR3 reads TGCGCCAGCAGCCAAGTGGAACTAGCGGAGCGCTACGAGCAGTACTTC. This codes for CASSQVELAERYEQYF.